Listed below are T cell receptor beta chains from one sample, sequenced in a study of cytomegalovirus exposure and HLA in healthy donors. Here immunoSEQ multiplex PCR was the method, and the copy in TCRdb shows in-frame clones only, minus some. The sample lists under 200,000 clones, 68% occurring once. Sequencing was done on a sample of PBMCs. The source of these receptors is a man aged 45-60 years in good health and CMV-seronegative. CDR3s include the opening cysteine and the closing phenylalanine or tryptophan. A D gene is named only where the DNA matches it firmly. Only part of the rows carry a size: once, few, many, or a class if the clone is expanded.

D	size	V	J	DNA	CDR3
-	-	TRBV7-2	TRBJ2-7	TGTGCCAGCAGCTTAGTGGGAGGGGGGGCGGACGAGCAGTACTTC	CASSLVGGGADEQYF
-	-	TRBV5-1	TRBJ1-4	TGCGCCAGCAGCTTGGGGGCAGATCTTAATGAAAAACTGTTTTTT	CASSLGADLNEKLFF
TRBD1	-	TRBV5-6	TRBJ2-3	TGTGCCAGCAGCTTGGCCTCGGACAGGGGGACAGATACGCAGTATTTT	CASSLASDRGTDTQYF
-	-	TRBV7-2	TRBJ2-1	TGTGCCAGCAGCCACAGGGTCACTGAGCAGTTCTTC	CASSHRVTEQFF
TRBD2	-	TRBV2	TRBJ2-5	TGTGCCAACATACTAGCGGGCTTTGGGGGAGAGACCCAGTACTTC	CANILAGFGGETQYF
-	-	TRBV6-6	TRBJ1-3	TGTGCCAGCAGTTCAGTATGGGGGGTCTCGAATTTT	CASSSVWGVSNF
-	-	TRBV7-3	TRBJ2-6	TGTGCCAGCAGCTCCCTGGGCCAGGGGTCCGGGGCCAACGTCCTGACTTTC	CASSSLGQGSGANVLTF
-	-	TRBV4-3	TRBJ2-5	TGCGCCAGCAGCCGCGCCGGGACAAAAGAGACCCAGTACTTC	CASSRAGTKETQYF
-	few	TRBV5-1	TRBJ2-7	TGCGCCAGCAGCTTGGTGGTGAGTCCCTACGAGCAGTACTTC	CASSLVVSPYEQYF
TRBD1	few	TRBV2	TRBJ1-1	TGTGCCAGCAGTGTAGATAGGGGGCAGAACACTGAAGCTTTCTTT	CASSVDRGQNTEAFF
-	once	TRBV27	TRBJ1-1	TGTGCCAGCAGTCGCGGGCCTAGGATGAACACTGAAGCTTTCTTT	CASSRGPRMNTEAFF
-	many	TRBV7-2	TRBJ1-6	TGTGCCAGCAGTCGTGCGGGGGGGGTTTCACCCCTCCACTTT	CASSRAGGVSPLHF
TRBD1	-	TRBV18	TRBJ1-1	TGTGCCAGCTCACCCGGGACAGGCCCGAACACTGAAGCTTTCTTT	CASSPGTGPNTEAFF
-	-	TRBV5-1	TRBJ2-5	TGCGCCAGCAGCACAGGGCAAGAGACCCAGTACTTC	CASSTGQETQYF
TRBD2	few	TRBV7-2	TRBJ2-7	TGTGCCAGCAGCCTCTTTGGACTAGCGGGGGGGTGGGCCAACTACGAGCAGTACTTC	CASSLFGLAGGWANYEQYF
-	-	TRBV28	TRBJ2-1	TGTGCCAGCAGTTTAGGGCTTGATGAGCAGTTCTTC	CASSLGLDEQFF
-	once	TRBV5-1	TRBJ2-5	TGCGCCAGCAGCTTTGTCCGAGACAAAAAAGAGACCCAGTACTTC	CASSFVRDKKETQYF
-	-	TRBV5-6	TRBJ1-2	TGTGCCAGCAGCTCCCAGGAATACTATGGCTACACCTTC	CASSSQEYYGYTF
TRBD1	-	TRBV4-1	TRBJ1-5	TGCGCCAGCAGCGAGGGACAGAGTTATCAGCCCCAGCATTTT	CASSEGQSYQPQHF
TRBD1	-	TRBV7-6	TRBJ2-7	TGTGCCAGCAGCTTGACAGGGGTTCAGGACTACGAGCAGTACTTC	CASSLTGVQDYEQYF
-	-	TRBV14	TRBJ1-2	TGTGCCAGCAGCCAAGTGAGGGGGAGCTATGGCTACACCTTC	CASSQVRGSYGYTF
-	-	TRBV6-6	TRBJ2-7	TGTGCCAGCAGTTACGTTGGGCAGGGGTTCTACGAGCAGTACTTC	CASSYVGQGFYEQYF
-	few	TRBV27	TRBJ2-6	TGTGCCAGCGGCCTTACACCGTCTGGGGCCAACGTCCTGACTTTC	CASGLTPSGANVLTF
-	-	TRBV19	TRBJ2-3	TGTGCCAGTAGCATATCTTTAAGCACAGATACGCAGTATTTT	CASSISLSTDTQYF
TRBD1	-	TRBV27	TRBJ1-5	TGTGCCAGCAGCCACGGGACAGGGAATAATCAGCCCCAGCATTTT	CASSHGTGNNQPQHF
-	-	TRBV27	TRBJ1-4	TGTGCCAGCAGTTGGCGACAAGCAACTAATGAAAAACTGTTTTTT	CASSWRQATNEKLFF
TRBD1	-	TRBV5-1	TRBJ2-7	TGCGCCAGCAGCGCAGGGACAGGGGTGGTCGAGCAGTACTTC	CASSAGTGVVEQYF
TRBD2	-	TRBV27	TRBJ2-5	TGTGCCAGCATGACTAGCGGGAGGTTCCAAGAGACCCAGTACTTC	CASMTSGRFQETQYF
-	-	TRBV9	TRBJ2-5	TGTGCCAGCAGCGTAGTAGGGAGGATGGGGGAGACCCAGTACTTC	CASSVVGRMGETQYF
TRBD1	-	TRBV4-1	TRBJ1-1	TGCGCCAGCAGCCACCGGACAGGGCTTCTGAACACTGAAGCTTTCTTT	CASSHRTGLLNTEAFF
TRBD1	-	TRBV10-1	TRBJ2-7	TGCGCCAGCCGCCCGGGACAGGGGGCCAACGAGCAGTACTTC	CASRPGQGANEQYF
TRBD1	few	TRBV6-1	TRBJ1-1	TGTGCCAGCAGTGAAGCTTGGTCGGCAGGGGGCTCCGTGAACACTGAAGCTTTCTTT	CASSEAWSAGGSVNTEAFF
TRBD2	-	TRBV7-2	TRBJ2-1	TGTGCCAGCAGCTTAGCGCCCGCGGGACTAGCGGGGGGGCGCTCCTACAATGAGCAGTTCTTC	CASSLAPAGLAGGRSYNEQFF
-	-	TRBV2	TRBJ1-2	TGTGCCAGCAGTCTCTACGGGCAGCAGGGTGGCTACACCTTC	CASSLYGQQGGYTF
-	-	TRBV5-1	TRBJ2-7	TGCGCCAGCAGCTTGGATCAGGGGACGGCCTACGAGCAGTACTTC	CASSLDQGTAYEQYF
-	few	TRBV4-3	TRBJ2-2	TGCGCCAGCAGCCAAGAACGCGGTAGGGAGCTGTTTTTT	CASSQERGRELFF
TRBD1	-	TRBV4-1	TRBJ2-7	TGCGCCAGCAGCCCATTCAACGACAGGGGTGCTACCTACGAGCAGTACTTC	CASSPFNDRGATYEQYF
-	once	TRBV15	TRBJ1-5	TGTGCCACCAGTGTCGGCCAGGATCAGCCCCAGCATTTT	CATSVGQDQPQHF
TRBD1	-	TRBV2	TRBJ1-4	TGTGCCAGCAGTCAATTACAGGGGGTAGGGACTAATGAAAAACTGTTTTTT	CASSQLQGVGTNEKLFF
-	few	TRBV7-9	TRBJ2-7	TGTGCCAGCAGCTACGGACAGCCCTCCTACGAGCAGTACTTC	CASSYGQPSYEQYF
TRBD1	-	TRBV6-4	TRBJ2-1	TGTGCCAGCAGTGAGGGGACAGGGTCCTACAATGAGCAGTTCTTC	CASSEGTGSYNEQFF
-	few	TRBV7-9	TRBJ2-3	TGTGCCAGCAATACCCCAGGGGTCTATACGCAGTATTTT	CASNTPGVYTQYF
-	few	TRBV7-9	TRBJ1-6	TGTGCCAGCAGCTTAGAATCAGGGGCGGATAATTCACCCCTCCACTTT	CASSLESGADNSPLHF